This TCR beta chain was profiled in a study of blood T cells in healthy people across ages. This clonotype has more than one count but fewer than ten. V lost 3 bases and J lost 1, with 15 bases in between. The V gene's germline CDR1 is DFQATT and CDR2 SNEGSKA (reference sequence). The CDR3 totals 16 residues. The people who gave samples were healthy Caucasians from Russia, aged about 6 to 95. Through a sample-barcoded 5' primer and a J-beta primer mix, a second PCR was run for about 6 to 12 cycles. Each cDNA was tagged by a template-switch adaptor containing 12 random nucleotides. MiXCR, applied by TCRdb to the 5' RACE reads, yields one record per CDR3 protein. Of 700,000 to 900,000 distinct CDR3 sequences listed, 40% to 65% are singletons.

The sequence was collected from an elderly man in good health. Material: blood. This chain uses TRBV20-1 with TRBJ2-2; a possible D gene is TRBD2 (6 bases). The CDR3 coding sequence is TGCAGTGCTAGCCCCAGAGGGACTCTGAACACCGGGGAGCTGTTTTTT. Its protein is CSASPRGTLNTGELFF.